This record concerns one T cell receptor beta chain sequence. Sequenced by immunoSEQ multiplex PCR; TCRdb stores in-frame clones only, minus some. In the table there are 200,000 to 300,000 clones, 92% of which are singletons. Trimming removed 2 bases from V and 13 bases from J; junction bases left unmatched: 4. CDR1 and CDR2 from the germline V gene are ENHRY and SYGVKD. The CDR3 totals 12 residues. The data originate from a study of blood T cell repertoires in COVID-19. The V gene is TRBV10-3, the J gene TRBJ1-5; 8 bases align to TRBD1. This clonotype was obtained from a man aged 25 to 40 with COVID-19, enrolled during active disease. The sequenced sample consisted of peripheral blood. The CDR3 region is CAISEGRQGQHF. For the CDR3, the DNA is TGTGCCATCAGTGAGGGGAGACAGGGGCAGCATTTT.